The following is a T cell receptor beta chain sequence with its context. The antigen is unknown. The data derive from a study of cytotoxic CD8 clonotypes in ibrutinib-treated CLL. General observations from the study: Exceeding age-matched healthy donors, baseline clonality also tracked the counts of circulating CD8+ T cells.

The CDR3 has 17 amino acids. The V gene's germline CDR1 is SGHDN and CDR2 FVKESK. V was pared by 1 base and J by 5 bases, with 19 bases between. TCRdb's table, derived via immunoSEQ multiplex PCR, lists solely in-frame clones and lacks some. The sample has about 310,000 clones, almost 80% seen once. The sequences come from PBMCs, collected before ibrutinib treatment. The TCR sequence derives from a human donor with chronic lymphocytic leukemia. The gene calls are TRBV14 and TRBJ2-3, with no clear D. CDR3 sequence (DNA): TGTGCCAGCAGCCAAGGCTGGTCGTCGAGTGAACTAGATACGCAGTATTTT. Translation gives CASSQGWSSSELDTQYF.